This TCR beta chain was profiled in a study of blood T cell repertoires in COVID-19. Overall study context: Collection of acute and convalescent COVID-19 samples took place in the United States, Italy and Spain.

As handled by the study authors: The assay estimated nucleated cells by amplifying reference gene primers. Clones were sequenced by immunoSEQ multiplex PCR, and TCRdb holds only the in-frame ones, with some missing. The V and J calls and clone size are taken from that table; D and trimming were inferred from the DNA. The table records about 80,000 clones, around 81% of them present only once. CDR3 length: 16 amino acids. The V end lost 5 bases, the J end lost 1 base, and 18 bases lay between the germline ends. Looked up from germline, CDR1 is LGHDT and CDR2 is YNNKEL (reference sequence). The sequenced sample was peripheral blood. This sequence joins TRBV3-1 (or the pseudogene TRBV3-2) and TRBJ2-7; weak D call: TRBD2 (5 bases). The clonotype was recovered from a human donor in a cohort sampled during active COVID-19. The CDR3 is CASSFSDGILSYEQYF. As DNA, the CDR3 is TGTGCCAGCAGCTTCAGTGACGGGATATTGTCCTACGAGCAGTACTTC.